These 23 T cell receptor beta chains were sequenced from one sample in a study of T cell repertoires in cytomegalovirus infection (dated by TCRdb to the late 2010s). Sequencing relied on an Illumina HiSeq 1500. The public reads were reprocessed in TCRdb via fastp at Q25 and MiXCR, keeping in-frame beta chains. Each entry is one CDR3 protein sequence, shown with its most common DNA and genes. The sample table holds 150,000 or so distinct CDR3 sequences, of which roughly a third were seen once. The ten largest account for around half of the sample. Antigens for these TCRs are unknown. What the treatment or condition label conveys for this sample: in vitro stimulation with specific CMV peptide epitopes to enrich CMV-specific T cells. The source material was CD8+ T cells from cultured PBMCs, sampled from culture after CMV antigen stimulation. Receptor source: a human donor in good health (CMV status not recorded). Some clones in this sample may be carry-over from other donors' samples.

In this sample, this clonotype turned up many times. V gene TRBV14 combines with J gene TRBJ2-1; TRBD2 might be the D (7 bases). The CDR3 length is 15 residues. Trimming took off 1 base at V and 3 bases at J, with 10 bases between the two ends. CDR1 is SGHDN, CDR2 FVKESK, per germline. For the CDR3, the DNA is TGTGCCAGCAGCCAAGGAGGGGGGGACTACAATGAGCAGTTCTTC. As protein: CASSQGGGDYNEQFF.

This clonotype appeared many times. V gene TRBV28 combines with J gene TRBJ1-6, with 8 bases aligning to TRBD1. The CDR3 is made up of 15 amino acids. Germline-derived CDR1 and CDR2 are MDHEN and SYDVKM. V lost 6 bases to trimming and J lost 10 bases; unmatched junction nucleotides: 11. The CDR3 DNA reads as TGTGCCAGCAGCTACTCGACAGGGGAATACTCACCCCTCCACTTT. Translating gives CASSYSTGEYSPLHF.

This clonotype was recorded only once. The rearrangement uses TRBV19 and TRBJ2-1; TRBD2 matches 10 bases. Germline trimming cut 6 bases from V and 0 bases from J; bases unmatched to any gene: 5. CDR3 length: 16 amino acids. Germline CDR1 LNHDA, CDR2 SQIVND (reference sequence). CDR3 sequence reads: CASSILAGSSYNEQFF. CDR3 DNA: TGTGCCAGTAGCATACTAGCGGGGAGCTCCTACAATGAGCAGTTCTTC.

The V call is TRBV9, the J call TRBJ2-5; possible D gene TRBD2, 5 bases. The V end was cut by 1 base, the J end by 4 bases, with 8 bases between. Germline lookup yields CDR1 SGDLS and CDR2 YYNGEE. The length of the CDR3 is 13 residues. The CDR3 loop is CASSVWSGETQYF. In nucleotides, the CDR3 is TGTGCCAGCAGCGTATGGAGCGGAGAGACCCAGTACTTC.

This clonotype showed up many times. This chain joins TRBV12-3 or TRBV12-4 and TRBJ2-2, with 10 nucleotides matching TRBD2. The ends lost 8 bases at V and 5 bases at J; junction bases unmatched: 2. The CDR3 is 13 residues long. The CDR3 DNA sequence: TGTGCCAGCGGGACTAGCGATACCGGGGAGCTGTTTTTT. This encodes CASGTSDTGELFF.

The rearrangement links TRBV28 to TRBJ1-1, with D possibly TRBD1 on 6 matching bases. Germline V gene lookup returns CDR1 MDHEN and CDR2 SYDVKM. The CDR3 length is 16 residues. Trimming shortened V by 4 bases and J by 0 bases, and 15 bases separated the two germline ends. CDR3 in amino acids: CASSSPSGQMNTEAFF. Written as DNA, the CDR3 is TGTGCCAGCAGTTCTCCCTCTGGACAGATGAACACTGAAGCTTTCTTT.

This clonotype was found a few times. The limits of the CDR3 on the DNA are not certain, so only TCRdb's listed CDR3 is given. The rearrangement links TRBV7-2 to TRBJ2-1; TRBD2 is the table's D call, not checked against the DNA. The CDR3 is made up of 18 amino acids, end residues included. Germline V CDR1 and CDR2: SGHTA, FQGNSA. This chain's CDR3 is CASSSGLAGGYFGNEQFF.

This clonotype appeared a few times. The CDR3 region is CASSLKDLPYNEQFF. The CDR3 DNA is TGTGCCAGCAGTTTAAAGGACCTGCCCTACAATGAGCAGTTCTTC. The chain combines TRBV12-3 or TRBV12-4 with TRBJ2-1; no firm D call. The CDR3 has 15 amino acids. The V and J ends lost 2 bases and 2 bases respectively, with 10 bases between them.

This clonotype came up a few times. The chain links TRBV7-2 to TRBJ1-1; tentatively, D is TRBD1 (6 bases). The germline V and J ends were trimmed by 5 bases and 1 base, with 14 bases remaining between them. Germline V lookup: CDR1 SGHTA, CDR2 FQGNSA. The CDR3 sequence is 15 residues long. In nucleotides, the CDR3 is TGTGCCAGCAGCCCAGGGGAGCGGGAGAACACTGAAGCTTTCTTT. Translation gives CASSPGERENTEAFF.

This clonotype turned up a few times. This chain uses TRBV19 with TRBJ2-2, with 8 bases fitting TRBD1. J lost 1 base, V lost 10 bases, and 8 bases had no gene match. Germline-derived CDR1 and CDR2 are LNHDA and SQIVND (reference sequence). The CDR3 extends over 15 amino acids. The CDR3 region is CATRNGTGNTGELFF. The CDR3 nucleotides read TGTGCCACCCGAAACGGGACAGGGAACACCGGGGAGCTGTTTTTT.

As DNA, the CDR3 is TGTGCCAGCAGCATAAGACTAGCGGGGATCGATCGGGAGCTGTTTTTT. Amino acid sequence: CASSIRLAGIDRELFF. The rearrangement uses TRBV12-3 or TRBV12-4 and TRBJ2-2; 11 nucleotides align to TRBD2. This CDR3 spans 16 amino acids. V shed 6 bases, J shed 9 bases, and the junction held 12 bases outside the gene matches.

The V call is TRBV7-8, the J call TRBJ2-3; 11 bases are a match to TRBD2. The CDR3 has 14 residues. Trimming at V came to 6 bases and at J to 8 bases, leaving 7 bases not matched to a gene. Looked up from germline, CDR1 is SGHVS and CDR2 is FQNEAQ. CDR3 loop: CASRELAGGPTQYF. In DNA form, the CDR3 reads TGTGCCAGCAGGGAGCTAGCGGGAGGCCCTACGCAGTATTTT. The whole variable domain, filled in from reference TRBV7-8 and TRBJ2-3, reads GAGVSQSPRYKVAKRGQDVALRCDPISGHVSLFWYQQALGQGPEFLTYFQNEAQLDKSGLPSDRFFAERPEGSVSTLKIQRTQQEDSAVYLCASRELAGGPTQYFGPGTRLTVL.

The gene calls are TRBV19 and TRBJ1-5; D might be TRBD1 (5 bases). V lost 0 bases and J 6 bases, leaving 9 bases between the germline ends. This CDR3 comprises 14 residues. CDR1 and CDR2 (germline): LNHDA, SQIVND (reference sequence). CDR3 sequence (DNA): TGTGCCAGTAGTATAGATCAGGGTTTTCAGCCCCAGCATTTT. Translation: CASSIDQGFQPQHF.

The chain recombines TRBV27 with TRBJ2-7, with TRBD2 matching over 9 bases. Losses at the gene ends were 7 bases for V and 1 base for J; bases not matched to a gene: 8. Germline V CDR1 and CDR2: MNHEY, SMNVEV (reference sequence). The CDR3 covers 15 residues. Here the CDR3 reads CASTPGLASSYEQYF. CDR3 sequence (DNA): TGTGCCAGCACCCCGGGACTAGCAAGTTCCTACGAGCAGTACTTC.

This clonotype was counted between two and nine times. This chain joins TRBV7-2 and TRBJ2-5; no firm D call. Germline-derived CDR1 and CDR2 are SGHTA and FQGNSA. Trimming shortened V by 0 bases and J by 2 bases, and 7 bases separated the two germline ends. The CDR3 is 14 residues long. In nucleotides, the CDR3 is TGTGCCAGCAGCTTAGCGGCAGAACAAGAGACCCAGTACTTC. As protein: CASSLAAEQETQYF.

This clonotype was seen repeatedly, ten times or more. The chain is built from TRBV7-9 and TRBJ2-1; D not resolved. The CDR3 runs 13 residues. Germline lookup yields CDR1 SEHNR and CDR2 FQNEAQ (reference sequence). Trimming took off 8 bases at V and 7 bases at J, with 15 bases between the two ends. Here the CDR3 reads CASAGWSLNEQFF. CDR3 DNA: TGTGCCAGCGCAGGATGGAGCCTGAATGAGCAGTTCTTC.

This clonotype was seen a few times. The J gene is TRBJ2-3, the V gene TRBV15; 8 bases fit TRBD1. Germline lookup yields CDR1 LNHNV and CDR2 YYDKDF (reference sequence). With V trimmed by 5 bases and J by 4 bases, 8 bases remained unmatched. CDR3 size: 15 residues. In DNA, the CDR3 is TGTGCCACCAGCGGGGGACAGGACGGCGCAGATACGCAGTATTTT. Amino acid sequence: CATSGGQDGADTQYF.

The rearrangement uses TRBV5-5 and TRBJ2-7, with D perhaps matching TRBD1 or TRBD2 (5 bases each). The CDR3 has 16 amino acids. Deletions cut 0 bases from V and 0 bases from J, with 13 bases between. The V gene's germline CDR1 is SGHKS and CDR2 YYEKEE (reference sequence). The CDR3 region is CASSLAEGTLSYEQYF. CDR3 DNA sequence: TGTGCCAGCAGCTTGGCCGAGGGGACCCTCTCCTACGAGCAGTACTTC.

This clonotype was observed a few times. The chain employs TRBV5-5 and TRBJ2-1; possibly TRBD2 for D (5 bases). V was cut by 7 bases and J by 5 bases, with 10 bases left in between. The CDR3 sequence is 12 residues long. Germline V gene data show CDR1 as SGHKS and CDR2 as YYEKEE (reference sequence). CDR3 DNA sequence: TGTGCCAGCGCTTGGGGAGACAATGAGCAGTTCTTC. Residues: CASAWGDNEQFF. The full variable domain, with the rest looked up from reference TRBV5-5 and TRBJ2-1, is DAGVTQSPTHLIKTRGQQVTLRCSPISGHKSVSWYQQVLGQGPQFIFQYYEKEERGRGNFPDRFSARQFPNYSSELNVNALLLGDSALYLCASAWGDNEQFFGPGTRLTVL.

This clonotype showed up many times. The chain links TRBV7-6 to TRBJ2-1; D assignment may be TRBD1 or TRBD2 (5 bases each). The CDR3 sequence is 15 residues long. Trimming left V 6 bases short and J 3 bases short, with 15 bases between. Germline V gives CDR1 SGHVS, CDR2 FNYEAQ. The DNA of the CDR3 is TGTGCCAGCAGATCCTCCGGGGACGTCTACAATGAGCAGTTCTTC. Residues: CASRSSGDVYNEQFF. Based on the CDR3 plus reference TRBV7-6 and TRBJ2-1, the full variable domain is GAGVSQSPRYKVTKRGQDVALRCDPISGHVSLYWYRQALGQGPEFLTYFNYEAQQDKSGLPNDRFSAERPEGSISTLTIQRTEQRDSAMYRCASRSSGDVYNEQFFGPGTRLTVL.

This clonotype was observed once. In DNA, the CDR3 is TGTGCCAGCAGCAGCGACGGACGGATCGACAATGAGCAGTTCTTC. Translation gives CASSSDGRIDNEQFF. This rearrangement joins TRBV13 to TRBJ2-1; D remains unclear. Per germline, CDR1 PRHDT and CDR2 FYEKMQ (reference sequence). The CDR3 covers 15 residues. V dropped 5 bases and J dropped 5 bases, with 16 bases sitting between them.

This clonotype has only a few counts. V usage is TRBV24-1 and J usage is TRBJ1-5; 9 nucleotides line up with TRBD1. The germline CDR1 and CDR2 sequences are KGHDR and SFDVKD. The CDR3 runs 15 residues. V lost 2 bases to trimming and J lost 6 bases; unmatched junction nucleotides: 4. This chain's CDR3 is CATSDSPGQGQPQHF. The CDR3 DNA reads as TGTGCCACCAGTGATTCTCCGGGACAGGGTCAGCCCCAGCATTTT.

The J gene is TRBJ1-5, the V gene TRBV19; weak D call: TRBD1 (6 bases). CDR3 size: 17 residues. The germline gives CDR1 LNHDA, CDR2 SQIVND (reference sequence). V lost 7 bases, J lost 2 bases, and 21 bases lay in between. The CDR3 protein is CASISGHGRQGNQPQHF. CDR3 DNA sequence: TGTGCCAGTATCAGCGGTCACGGTAGACAGGGCAATCAGCCCCAGCATTTT.